Listed below are T cell receptor beta chains from one sample, sequenced in a study of tumor-infiltrating lymphocytes in primary liver carcinoma. TCRdb re-called the multiplex PCR reads through MiXCR, storing one row per CDR3 protein. The sample lists tens of thousands of distinct CDR3 sequences, 65% to 85% occurring once. What was sequenced was liver tumor tissue from sampling region 5. These receptors came from a man aged 35 to 55 with primary liver carcinoma and hepatitis B virus infection. Both conserved end residues are part of each CDR3. The D gene is left open where the match is weak. Clone size is shown for a subset of rows, as once, few, many or a class of expanded clone.

D gene: -; J gene: TRBJ2-1; clone size: medium-sized; V gene: TRBV4-2; CDR3 DNA: TGTGCCAGCAGCCATGTTAGTTTTTCCGGCAATGAGCAGTTCTTC; CDR3 protein: CASSHVSFSGNEQFF
D gene: -; J gene: TRBJ1-4; clone size: once; V gene: TRBV6-1; CDR3 DNA: TGTGTCAGCAATGAGCTACCATCGAACAGGGTAACTAATGAAAAACTGTTTTTT; CDR3 protein: CVSNELPSNRVTNEKLFF
D gene: -; J gene: TRBJ1-1; clone size: few; V gene: TRBV12-3/TRBV12-4; CDR3 DNA: TGTGCCAGCAGTTTCGGGACCGGGGGGACTGAAACTTTCTTT; CDR3 protein: CASSFGTGGTETFF
D gene: -; J gene: TRBJ2-5; clone size: -; V gene: TRBV29-1; CDR3 DNA: TGCAGCGTCTGGGGCAAGGGAGAGACCCAGTACTTC; CDR3 protein: CSVWGKGETQYF
D gene: -; J gene: TRBJ2-1; clone size: -; V gene: TRBV4-1; CDR3 DNA: TGCGCTAGCAGCCAAGTTGAGAGGTGGAATAAGCAGTTCTTC; CDR3 protein: CASSQVERWNKQFF
D gene: -; J gene: TRBJ2-7; clone size: -; V gene: TRBV6-2/TRBV6-3; CDR3 DNA: TGTGCCAGCACCCCACGCGGATTCAGGGTCGTGCAGTACTTC; CDR3 protein: CASTPRGFRVVQYF
D gene: -; J gene: TRBJ1-5; clone size: -; V gene: TRBV29-1; CDR3 DNA: TGCAGCGTTGTAGGGGACAATAAGCCCCAGCATTTT; CDR3 protein: CSVVGDNKPQHF
D gene: -; J gene: TRBJ2-7; clone size: many; V gene: TRBV12-3/TRBV12-4; CDR3 DNA: TGTGCCAGCAGTTTAGAATGGTGGGAGGGGGTAAGATACGAGCAGTACTTC; CDR3 protein: CASSLEWWEGVRYEQYF
D gene: -; J gene: TRBJ2-3; clone size: -; V gene: TRBV4-1; CDR3 DNA: TGCGCCACCAGCCAAGATAGGGGAAAAGCAGATACACAGTATTTT; CDR3 protein: CATSQDRGKADTQYF
D gene: -; J gene: TRBJ2-4; clone size: -; V gene: TRBV4-3; CDR3 DNA: TGCGCCAGTAGCCAAGACGGCAGCCTAGCCAAAAACATTCAGTGCTTC; CDR3 protein: CASSQDGSLAKNIQCF
D gene: TRBD2; J gene: TRBJ2-1; clone size: -; V gene: TRBV6-2/TRBV6-3; CDR3 DNA: TGTGCCAGCAGCCCTCCACTGCTAGCGGGTCCACCTAAGAACAATGAGCAGTTCTTC; CDR3 protein: CASSPPLLAGPPKNNEQFF
D gene: -; J gene: TRBJ2-7; clone size: -; V gene: TRBV4-1; CDR3 DNA: TGCGCCAGCAGCCTCATAGGGGTAGGGAACGAGCAGTACTTC; CDR3 protein: CASSLIGVGNEQYF
D gene: TRBD1; J gene: TRBJ2-7; clone size: many; V gene: TRBV5-1; CDR3 DNA: TGCGCCGGCAGCTTGGCAGGGGGTGAATCCGAGCAGTACTTC; CDR3 protein: CAGSLAGGESEQYF
D gene: -; J gene: TRBJ1-4; clone size: once; V gene: TRBV6-1; CDR3 DNA: TGTGCCAGCAGTCTGACAGGCACTAATGGAAAACTGTTTTTT; CDR3 protein: CASSLTGTNGKLFF
D gene: TRBD1; J gene: TRBJ1-6; clone size: -; V gene: TRBV5-6; CDR3 DNA: TGTGCCAGCAGCTCCCTAACCGGGACAGGGGTTGGATCACCCCTCCACTTT; CDR3 protein: CASSSLTGTGVGSPLHF
D gene: -; J gene: TRBJ2-5; clone size: medium-sized; V gene: TRBV6-1; CDR3 DNA: TGTGCCAGCAGCCCCGAGAGGGGTATGGTGCAGACCCAGTACTTC; CDR3 protein: CASSPERGMVQTQYF
D gene: TRBD1; J gene: TRBJ1-6; clone size: -; V gene: TRBV11-2; CDR3 DNA: TGTGCCAGCAGCCGCGAGGACAGGGTCTATTCATCCCTCCACTTT; CDR3 protein: CASSREDRVYSSLHF
D gene: TRBD2; J gene: TRBJ2-4; clone size: -; V gene: TRBV11-1; CDR3 DNA: TGTGTCGGCAGCTTTCCCGAGACTAGCGGTACCAAAAACATTCAGTACTTC; CDR3 protein: CVGSFPETSGTKNIQYF
D gene: -; J gene: TRBJ2-6; clone size: -; V gene: TRBV5-6; CDR3 DNA: TGTGACAGCAGCTCCGTGGGCGTCCTAACTTTC; CDR3 protein: CDSSSVGVLTF
D gene: TRBD1; J gene: TRBJ1-2; clone size: many; V gene: TRBV5-1; CDR3 DNA: TGCGCCAGCAGCTTGGACCCCGGGACAGCGTATGGCTACACCTTC; CDR3 protein: CASSLDPGTAYGYTF
D gene: TRBD1; J gene: TRBJ2-6; clone size: -; V gene: TRBV4-1; CDR3 DNA: TGCGCCACCAGCCAACCGGGACAGAGTGTCGGATGGGCCAACGTCCTGACTTTC; CDR3 protein: CATSQPGQSVGWANVLTF
D gene: TRBD2; J gene: TRBJ2-1; clone size: -; V gene: TRBV28; CDR3 DNA: TGTGCCAGCAATCCCCTCGGACTAACGGGAGGGCCCTACAATGAGCAGTTCTTC; CDR3 protein: CASNPLGLTGGPYNEQFF
D gene: -; J gene: TRBJ2-7; clone size: many; V gene: TRBV6-6; CDR3 DNA: TGTGCCAGCAGCCCCGGAGCGGGCGAGCAGTACTTC; CDR3 protein: CASSPGAGEQYF
D gene: -; J gene: TRBJ2-3; clone size: -; V gene: TRBV29-1; CDR3 DNA: TGCGGCGCTGAAGGGTTCCTGGGGTTCACAGATACGCAGTATTTT; CDR3 protein: CGAEGFLGFTDTQYF
D gene: TRBD1; J gene: TRBJ2-6; clone size: -; V gene: TRBV6-1; CDR3 DNA: TGTGCCAGCACCCTGGGACAGGACCGCTCTGGGGCCAACGTCCTGACTTTC; CDR3 protein: CASTLGQDRSGANVLTF
D gene: -; J gene: TRBJ2-1; clone size: -; V gene: TRBV6-1; CDR3 DNA: TGTGCCACACTTTCATCCTACAATGAGCAGTTCTTC; CDR3 protein: CATLSSYNEQFF
D gene: -; J gene: TRBJ1-2; clone size: -; V gene: TRBV5-4; CDR3 DNA: TGTGCCAGCAGCTTGGTTGGCGGCCCGGGCTACACATTC; CDR3 protein: CASSLVGGPGYTF
D gene: -; J gene: TRBJ2-7; clone size: -; V gene: TRBV11-1; CDR3 DNA: TGTGCCGGCAGCTTAACGGGATCGGGGAAATACGAGCAGTACTTC; CDR3 protein: CAGSLTGSGKYEQYF
D gene: TRBD1; J gene: TRBJ2-3; clone size: -; V gene: TRBV6-5; CDR3 DNA: TGTGCCAGCAAAAGGATAGGGGGCACAGATATGCAGTATTTT; CDR3 protein: CASKRIGGTDMQYF
D gene: TRBD1; J gene: TRBJ1-5; clone size: -; V gene: TRBV25-1; CDR3 DNA: TGTGCCGGCATTACCCGGGAGACAGGGGGTCAGCCCCAGCATTTT; CDR3 protein: CAGITRETGGQPQHF
D gene: -; J gene: TRBJ1-4; clone size: -; V gene: TRBV4-3; CDR3 DNA: TGCGAAGGCAGCCAAGATCTTAGGGGACGAAATGAAAAACTGTTTTTT; CDR3 protein: CEGSQDLRGRNEKLFF
D gene: -; J gene: TRBJ2-7; clone size: few; V gene: TRBV6-2/TRBV6-3; CDR3 DNA: TGTGCCAGCACCCCACGCGGACTCAGGGACGGGCAGTACTTC; CDR3 protein: CASTPRGLRDGQYF
D gene: TRBD2; J gene: TRBJ2-1; clone size: -; V gene: TRBV5-1; CDR3 DNA: TGCCCCAGCAGCCCGAGACTAGCGGGAGAAGGGGAACAGTTCTTC; CDR3 protein: CPSSPRLAGEGEQFF